This is a list of T cell receptor beta chains from one sample in a study of radiotherapy plus CTLA-4 blockade in lung cancer. The assay was immunoSEQ multiplex PCR, and TCRdb's table has in-frame clones only and misses some. The repertoire holds about 110,000 clones, with roughly 80% as singletons. The input for sequencing was peripheral blood, taken from a patient treated with radiotherapy plus ipilimumab. These receptors were taken from a human donor with non-small cell lung cancer that progressed on radiotherapy plus ipilimumab. Some clones in this sample may be carry-over from other donors' samples. Each CDR3 is given with its conserved first and last residue. Fields, in order: J gene, V gene, clone size, D gene, CDR3 protein, CDR3 DNA. The D gene is left open where the match is weak. Expanded clones get a size class; other rows say once, few or many, or leave the size out.

j_call: TRBJ2-1
v_call: TRBV4-1
clone_size: .
d_call: TRBD2
cdr3_aa: CASSQDTIGGGINEQFF
cdr3_nt: TGCGCCAGCAGCCAAGATACGATCGGCGGGGGGATCAATGAGCAGTTCTTC

j_call: TRBJ1-1
v_call: TRBV2
clone_size: .
d_call: .
cdr3_aa: CASSDRRRTEAFF
cdr3_nt: TGTGCCAGCAGTGACCGGAGGCGGACTGAAGCTTTCTTT

j_call: TRBJ1-2
v_call: TRBV6-5
clone_size: .
d_call: .
cdr3_aa: CATTNPLYGYTF
cdr3_nt: TGTGCCACCACTAACCCCCTCTATGGCTACACCTTC

j_call: TRBJ2-1
v_call: TRBV6-6
clone_size: .
d_call: .
cdr3_aa: CASSPLGVSYNEQFF
cdr3_nt: TGTGCCAGTTCCCCCCTAGGGGTCTCCTACAATGAGCAGTTCTTC

j_call: TRBJ1-5
v_call: TRBV5-5
clone_size: .
d_call: .
cdr3_aa: CASSVDRRNQPQHF
cdr3_nt: TGTGCCAGCAGCGTGGACAGACGCAATCAGCCCCAGCATTTT

j_call: TRBJ1-4
v_call: TRBV7-6
clone_size: .
d_call: TRBD1
cdr3_aa: CASSLTGFSEKLFF
cdr3_nt: TGTGCCAGCAGCCTGACAGGGTTTAGTGAAAAACTGTTTTTT

j_call: TRBJ1-5
v_call: TRBV10-3
clone_size: .
d_call: .
cdr3_aa: CAISQMGDRSNQPQHF
cdr3_nt: TGTGCCATCAGCCAGATGGGAGACAGGTCTAATCAGCCCCAGCATTTT

j_call: TRBJ2-6
v_call: TRBV6-1
clone_size: .
d_call: .
cdr3_aa: CASRNRAAGANVLTF
cdr3_nt: TGTGCCAGCAGGAACAGGGCAGCGGGGGCCAACGTCCTGACTTTC

j_call: TRBJ1-5
v_call: TRBV19
clone_size: .
d_call: .
cdr3_aa: CASSPTDYSNQPQHF
cdr3_nt: TGTGCCAGTAGTCCCACAGATTATAGCAATCAGCCCCAGCATTTT

j_call: TRBJ2-5
v_call: TRBV4-3
clone_size: .
d_call: .
cdr3_aa: CASSQDWGIQYF
cdr3_nt: TGCGCCAGCAGCCAAGATTGGGGGATCCAGTACTTC

j_call: TRBJ2-7
v_call: TRBV7-2
clone_size: .
d_call: TRBD2
cdr3_aa: CASSIASGGSPYEQYF
cdr3_nt: TGTGCCAGCAGCATCGCGAGCGGGGGCTCCCCCTACGAGCAGTACTTC

j_call: TRBJ2-5
v_call: TRBV2
clone_size: .
d_call: .
cdr3_aa: CASSEQLSGRETQYF
cdr3_nt: TGTGCCAGCAGTGAACAACTATCCGGGAGAGAGACCCAGTACTTC

j_call: TRBJ1-2
v_call: TRBV19
clone_size: .
d_call: TRBD1
cdr3_aa: CASSASGTGRTYYGYTF
cdr3_nt: TGTGCCAGTAGTGCATCCGGGACAGGGAGAACGTACTATGGCTACACCTTC

j_call: TRBJ1-1
v_call: TRBV9
clone_size: .
d_call: .
cdr3_aa: CASSVVAGTTEAFF
cdr3_nt: TGTGCCAGCAGCGTAGTCGCAGGGACCACTGAAGCTTTCTTT

j_call: TRBJ1-3
v_call: TRBV7-2
clone_size: .
d_call: .
cdr3_aa: CASSLAPGTSGNTIYF
cdr3_nt: TGTGCCAGCAGCTTAGCTCCAGGGACCTCCGGAAACACCATATATTTT

j_call: TRBJ2-7
v_call: TRBV11-1
clone_size: .
d_call: .
cdr3_aa: CASSFSIGPNYEQYF
cdr3_nt: TGTGCCAGCAGTTTTAGTATAGGACCGAACTACGAGCAGTACTTC

j_call: TRBJ2-3
v_call: TRBV5-1
clone_size: .
d_call: .
cdr3_aa: CASSLEVAASTDTQYF
cdr3_nt: TGCGCCAGCAGCTTGGAGGTAGCGGCGAGCACAGATACGCAGTATTTT

j_call: TRBJ2-7
v_call: TRBV5-1
clone_size: .
d_call: .
cdr3_aa: CASSYTGHEQYF
cdr3_nt: TGCGCCAGCAGCTACACAGGACACGAGCAGTACTTC

j_call: TRBJ1-2
v_call: TRBV7-2
clone_size: .
d_call: .
cdr3_aa: CASSSRVFYGYTF
cdr3_nt: TGTGCCAGCAGCTCTAGGGTTTTCTATGGCTACACCTTC

j_call: TRBJ1-2
v_call: TRBV5-4
clone_size: .
d_call: .
cdr3_aa: CASSLQTGGRLSGYTF
cdr3_nt: TGTGCCAGCAGCTTACAGACAGGTGGTAGGCTGAGTGGCTACACCTTC

j_call: TRBJ1-4
v_call: TRBV5-1
clone_size: .
d_call: .
cdr3_aa: CASSLASVNEKLFF
cdr3_nt: TGCGCCAGCAGCTTGGCCAGTGTTAATGAAAAACTGTTTTTT

j_call: TRBJ2-7
v_call: TRBV27
clone_size: once
d_call: TRBD1
cdr3_aa: CASSQRQGPTLLYEQYF
cdr3_nt: TGTGCCAGCAGTCAGCGACAGGGCCCCACCTTACTTTACGAGCAGTACTTC

j_call: TRBJ2-3
v_call: TRBV11-2
clone_size: .
d_call: .
cdr3_aa: CASSLDPQDPDTQYF
cdr3_nt: TGTGCCAGCAGCTTAGATCCCCAAGACCCAGATACGCAGTATTTT

j_call: TRBJ1-5
v_call: TRBV13
clone_size: .
d_call: .
cdr3_aa: CASSSNNQPQHF
cdr3_nt: TGTGCCAGCAGCTCAAACAATCAGCCCCAGCATTTT

j_call: TRBJ1-1
v_call: TRBV10-3
clone_size: .
d_call: .
cdr3_aa: CAISEGQQDFNTEAFF
cdr3_nt: TGTGCCATCAGTGAGGGGCAACAGGACTTTAACACTGAAGCTTTCTTT

j_call: TRBJ1-1
v_call: TRBV19
clone_size: few
d_call: .
cdr3_aa: CASRNPVEAFF
cdr3_nt: TGTGCCAGTAGGAATCCGGTTGAAGCTTTCTTT

j_call: TRBJ1-2
v_call: TRBV4-3
clone_size: .
d_call: .
cdr3_aa: CASSLQRDGNYGYTF
cdr3_nt: TGCGCCAGCAGCCTTCAGCGGGACGGTAACTATGGCTACACCTTC

j_call: TRBJ2-7
v_call: TRBV9
clone_size: .
d_call: .
cdr3_aa: CASSVEEGTYEQYF
cdr3_nt: TGTGCCAGCAGCGTAGAGGAGGGCACCTACGAGCAGTACTTC

j_call: TRBJ1-5
v_call: TRBV18
clone_size: .
d_call: .
cdr3_aa: CASSQGGNQPQHF
cdr3_nt: TGTGCCAGCTCCCAGGGCGGCAATCAGCCCCAGCATTTT

j_call: TRBJ2-1
v_call: TRBV4-3
clone_size: few
d_call: TRBD2
cdr3_aa: CASSSSRSGGGPYEQFF
cdr3_nt: TGCGCCAGCAGCTCCTCCCGTAGCGGGGGGGGGCCCTATGAGCAGTTCTTC

j_call: TRBJ2-7
v_call: TRBV10-2
clone_size: few
d_call: .
cdr3_aa: CAAVKDSAPYEQYF
cdr3_nt: TGCGCCGCCGTGAAGGACAGTGCCCCCTACGAGCAGTACTTC

j_call: TRBJ2-5
v_call: TRBV19
clone_size: .
d_call: TRBD1
cdr3_aa: CASSKGAETQYF
cdr3_nt: TGTGCCAGTAGTAAGGGGGCGGAGACCCAGTACTTC

j_call: TRBJ2-2
v_call: TRBV5-4
clone_size: .
d_call: .
cdr3_aa: CASNGARGTGELFF
cdr3_nt: TGTGCCAGCAACGGGGCAAGGGGCACCGGGGAGCTGTTTTTT

j_call: TRBJ2-5
v_call: TRBV9
clone_size: .
d_call: TRBD1
cdr3_aa: CASSAGTGGTETQYF
cdr3_nt: TGTGCCAGCAGCGCCGGGACAGGGGGAACGGAGACCCAGTACTTC

j_call: TRBJ2-2
v_call: TRBV6-4
clone_size: few
d_call: .
cdr3_aa: CASSGSNTGELFF
cdr3_nt: TGTGCCAGCAGTGGGAGTAACACCGGGGAGCTGTTTTTT

j_call: TRBJ2-5
v_call: TRBV29-1
clone_size: .
d_call: TRBD1
cdr3_aa: CSVGRDRSETQYF
cdr3_nt: TGCAGCGTTGGGCGGGACAGGTCGGAGACCCAGTACTTC

j_call: TRBJ1-2
v_call: TRBV6-1
clone_size: .
d_call: .
cdr3_aa: CASTQNRYWGYTF
cdr3_nt: TGTGCCAGCACTCAAAACCGGTATTGGGGCTACACCTTC

j_call: TRBJ1-1
v_call: TRBV5-1
clone_size: .
d_call: .
cdr3_aa: CASSLGGNTEAFF
cdr3_nt: TGCGCCAGCAGCTTGGGGGGAAACACTGAAGCTTTCTTT

j_call: TRBJ1-1
v_call: TRBV5-6
clone_size: .
d_call: .
cdr3_aa: CASRFSGNEAFF
cdr3_nt: TGTGCCAGCAGATTTTCGGGAAATGAAGCTTTCTTT

j_call: TRBJ2-1
v_call: TRBV7-6
clone_size: .
d_call: TRBD1
cdr3_aa: CASSQPGQGINNEQFF
cdr3_nt: TGTGCCAGCAGCCAACCGGGACAGGGTATAAACAATGAGCAGTTCTTC